The T cell receptor beta chain under discussion was sequenced for a study of blood T cell repertoires in COVID-19. Whole-study context: Sources were T cells, B-cell-depleted T cells, or PBMCs; the material itself was cDNA or gDNA.

The V end lost 2 bases, the J end lost 0 bases, and 14 bases lay between the germline ends. The germline V gene encodes CDR1 KGHSH and CDR2 LQKENI. The CDR3 spans 17 residues. The data were produced by immunoSEQ multiplex PCR, yet TCRdb's version contains in-frame clones alone and is incomplete. The data contain a few hundred thousand clones, nearly 90% of them seen just once; the ten biggest clones take up 2.1%. Seattle researchers signed up patients amid active infection and tracked them longitudinally. The chain employs TRBV18 and TRBJ1-3; D is undetermined. Sequenced: peripheral blood. This clonotype originated in a woman aged 55-70 years with COVID-19, enrolled during active disease. The CDR3, as DNA: TGTGCCAGCTCACCAAGCATGGGCTTTATCTCTGGAAACACCATATATTTT. Translating it yields CASSPSMGFISGNTIYF.